These 13 T cell receptor beta chains originate from one sample sequenced in a study of naive and memory T cell subsets. Study-wide findings and caveats: A few larger clonotypes appeared in naive repertoires, especially CD8, possibly memory cells re-expressing CD45RA.

Both TRBC1 and TRBC2 were covered by a beta constant-region primer of two equimolar oligonucleotides. Nested alpha and beta constant-region primers with the SP2 primer drove four PCR rounds on ligated cDNA. TCRdb redid the calling of the UMI-ligation and nested PCR reads with MiXCR, one entry per CDR3 protein. The sample holds 90,000 to 120,000 distinct CDR3 sequences, roughly 15% seen once. Antigens of these TCRs are unknown. The sequenced material came from naive CD8+ T cells from blood. The receptors stem from a human donor in good health.

The chain uses TRBV15 and TRBJ2-7; perhaps TRBD1 as D (5 bases). Looked up from germline, CDR1 is LNHNV and CDR2 is YYDKDF (reference sequence). This CDR3 is built from 15 residues. Trimming removed 4 bases from V and 0 bases from J, with 13 bases in between. CDR3 region: CATSKDRLSSYEQYF. The CDR3 DNA is TGTGCCACCAGCAAAGACAGACTGAGCTCCTACGAGCAGTACTTC.

This clonotype has a handful of counts. The CDR3 sequence is CASSLYPPPGTSGTDNEQFF. CDR3 sequence (DNA): TGTGCCAGCAGTTTATATCCTCCCCCCGGGACTAGCGGGACCGACAATGAGCAGTTCTTC. The chain combines TRBV27 with TRBJ2-1; TRBD2 matches 13 bases. Germline V gives CDR1 MNHEY, CDR2 SMNVEV (reference sequence). J gave up 5 bases and V 1 base, and 14 bases lay outside the gene matches. CDR3 length: 20 amino acids.

The rearrangement links TRBV7-8 to TRBJ2-1, with TRBD2 matching 9 bases. CDR1 and CDR2 from the germline V gene are SGHVS and FQNEAQ. Unmatched junction bases numbered 7, after V lost 1 base and J lost 6 bases. The CDR3 length is 16 residues. CDR3 loop: CASSLVGASGINEQFF. As DNA, the CDR3 is TGTGCCAGCAGCTTAGTAGGGGCTAGCGGGATCAATGAGCAGTTCTTC.

The CDR3 reads CASSPPDTNYGYTF. DNA of the CDR3: TGTGCCAGCAGTCCCCCGGACACTAACTATGGCTACACCTTC. J is TRBJ1-2 and V is TRBV28, with D perhaps TRBD1 (5 bases). The V gene's germline CDR1 is MDHEN and CDR2 SYDVKM. Deletions cut 5 bases from V and 0 bases from J, with 10 bases between. The CDR3 spans 14 residues.

The chain combines TRBV5-1 with TRBJ2-1; D unclear. The germline V gene has CDR1 SGHRS and CDR2 YFSETQ. V lost 6 bases to trimming and J lost 4 bases, with 8 bases between them. The CDR3 is 12 residues long. Here the CDR3 reads CASTWGYNEQFF. CDR3 coding DNA: TGCGCCAGCACCTGGGGTTACAATGAGCAGTTCTTC.

The chain uses TRBV6-2 or TRBV6-3 and TRBJ2-7; D uncertain. Germline values: CDR1 MNHEY, CDR2 SVGEGT. CDR3 length: 14 amino acids. V lost 0 bases, J lost 7 bases, and 13 bases lay in between. The CDR3 nucleotides are TGTGCCAGCAGTTACTCTCAGGACCTAGAAGAGCAGTACTTC. Its protein product is CASSYSQDLEEQYF.

The chain couples TRBV9 to TRBJ2-3, with D possibly TRBD1 on 5 matching bases. Looked up from germline, CDR1 is SGDLS and CDR2 is YYNGEE. Trimming removed 2 bases at V and 3 bases at J, with 13 bases between. This CDR3 is 15 amino acids long. DNA of the CDR3: TGTGCCAGCAGCGTCCAGGGATCGGCAACAGATACGCAGTATTTT. It is translated as CASSVQGSATDTQYF.

V usage is TRBV12-3 or TRBV12-4 and J usage is TRBJ2-7, with D perhaps matching TRBD1 or TRBD2 (6 bases each). The CDR3 spans 16 residues. V was pared by 7 bases and J by 0 bases, with 19 bases between. The CDR3 reads CASTSVGGSSSYEQYF. The CDR3, as DNA: TGTGCCAGCACCTCCGTGGGGGGCAGCAGCTCCTACGAGCAGTACTTC.

In this sample, this clonotype turned up a few times. The rearrangement joins TRBV5-1 to TRBJ2-3; the match to TRBD1 covers 7 bases. Germline CDR1 and CDR2: SGHRS and YFSETQ. Losses at the gene ends were 2 bases for V and 2 bases for J; bases not matched to a gene: 5. CDR3 length: 15 amino acids. The CDR3 DNA reads TGCGCCAGCAGCTTAGGACAGGCGGTCACAGATACGCAGTATTTT. This gives the protein CASSLGQAVTDTQYF.

CDR3 sequence: CASSQRENQPQHF. The CDR3 DNA sequence: TGCGCCAGCAGCCAACGCGAAAATCAGCCCCAGCATTTT. V is TRBV4-3 and J is TRBJ1-5; D gene ambiguous. In germline, CDR1 is LGHNA, CDR2 YSLEER. The CDR3 consists of 13 residues. Trimming removed 2 bases at V and 4 bases at J, with 6 bases between.

Many counts were recorded for this clonotype. The chain carries TRBV28 and TRBJ2-3, with 9 bases aligning to TRBD1. From germline, CDR1 is MDHEN and CDR2 SYDVKM. This CDR3 region has 18 residues. The J segment lost 0 bases and the V segment lost 7 bases, leaving 14 bases of the junction unmatched. This CDR3 is CASIGIVRQGESTDTQYF. The CDR3 region has the DNA TGTGCCAGCATCGGGATCGTGAGACAGGGGGAGAGCACAGATACGCAGTATTTT.

The chain is built from TRBV7-7 and TRBJ2-2, with 8 bases aligning to TRBD1. This CDR3 contains 15 residues. Germline CDR1 SSHAT, CDR2 FNYEAQ (reference sequence). Trimming removed 5 bases from V and 6 bases from J; junction bases left unmatched: 8. The CDR3 region has the DNA TGTGCCAGCAGCGCCTCAGGGGGCTGGCCCGGGGAGCTGTTTTTT. Translated, it gives CASSASGGWPGELFF.

This rearrangement joins TRBV6-5 to TRBJ2-7, with 7 bases that match TRBD1. There are 16 residues in the CDR3. Germline CDR1 and CDR2: MNHEY and SVGAGI. V was pared by 2 bases and J by 3 bases, with 10 bases of the junction left unmatched. In nucleotides, the CDR3 is TGTGCCAGCAGTTACACTAGACAGGGAGAAGACTACGAGCAGTACTTC. This gives the protein CASSYTRQGEDYEQYF.